Given below is one TCR beta chain in context. The germline V gene has CDR1 SEHNR and CDR2 FQNEAQ (reference sequence). The V and J ends lost 0 bases and 5 bases, in that order; junction bases with no gene match: 7. This CDR3 is 16 amino acids long. This specimen belongs to a study of cytomegalovirus exposure and HLA in healthy donors. PCR employed 60 Vbeta and 13 Jbeta primers. Some clones are missing from TCRdb's copy, which holds only in-frame ones; the method was immunoSEQ multiplex PCR. The sample shows about 130,000 clones, about 80% of them seen only once. This TCR was recovered from a man over 45 in good health and CMV-seronegative. The material sequenced was PBMCs. The chain carries TRBV7-9 and TRBJ2-7, with 10 bases matching TRBD2. DNA for the CDR3: TGTGCCAGCAGCTTAGCGGCTAGCGGGAGAGTGGACGAGCAGTACTTC. Its protein product is CASSLAASGRVDEQYF.